These T cell receptor beta chains were read from a single sample in a study of shared clonotypes between healthy human individuals. Using immunoSEQ multiplex PCR, the repertoire was profiled, and TCRdb retains in-frame clones only, with some absent. This table holds over a million clones, roughly 96% found once. Sequences were obtained from naive CD4+ T cells sorted from blood. These receptors were taken from a man aged 25-40 years in good health. The CDR3 runs from the conserved cysteine through the conserved F or W. A D gene is named only where the DNA matches it firmly. Expanded clones are given a class, and other clones once, few, many or no size at all.

clone size,D gene,J gene,V gene,CDR3 length,CDR3 protein,CDR3 DNA
-,-,TRBJ1-5,TRBV27,17,CASSQLSGGTSLSPQHF,TGTGCCAGCAGTCAACTTTCGGGGGGGACCTCACTCTCGCCCCAGCATTTT
-,TRBD2,TRBJ2-1,TRBV29-1,14,CSVVGTSGRYEQFF,TGCAGCGTGGTTGGGACTAGCGGGAGATATGAGCAGTTCTTC
-,-,TRBJ1-4,TRBV7-9,14,CASGVFSNGEKLFF,TGTGCCAGCGGAGTTTTCTCCAACGGGGAAAAACTGTTTTTT
-,-,TRBJ1-4,TRBV7-2,15,CASSTRTATNEKLFF,TGTGCCAGCAGCACCAGGACAGCAACTAATGAAAAACTGTTTTTT
-,-,TRBJ1-3,TRBV5-5,17,CASSLFTGKVSGNTIYF,TGTGCCAGCAGCTTGTTTACCGGAAAGGTCTCTGGAAACACCATATATTTT
-,TRBD2,TRBJ2-7,TRBV7-2,14,CASSLGGGLYEQYF,TGTGCCAGCAGCTTAGGGGGGGGACTCTACGAGCAGTACTTC
-,TRBD2,TRBJ2-1,TRBV6-5,15,CASSLTSGRYNEQFF,TGTGCCAGCAGTTTGACTAGCGGGAGGTACAATGAGCAGTTCTTC
-,TRBD2,TRBJ2-7,TRBV27,14,CASSTRLAGYEQYF,TGTGCCAGCAGTACCAGACTAGCGGGGTACGAGCAGTACTTC
-,-,TRBJ2-2,TRBV5-4,15,CASSSAGTSTGELFF,TGTGCCAGCAGCTCTGCCGGGACCAGCACCGGGGAGCTGTTTTTT
once,-,TRBJ2-3,TRBV5-6,14,CASSLTGNPDTQYF,TGTGCCAGCAGCTTGACCGGGAACCCAGATACGCAGTATTTT
-,TRBD2,TRBJ2-1,TRBV7-2,16,CASSLVLAGGLNEQFF,TGTGCCAGCAGCTTAGTACTAGCGGGAGGTTTGAATGAGCAGTTCTTC
once,-,TRBJ1-5,TRBV10-3,13,CAISELQGQSQHF,TGTGCCATCAGTGAGTTACAGGGCCAGTCCCAGCATTTT
-,TRBD1,TRBJ2-6,TRBV10-3,16,CAIGTGWSSGANVLTF,TGTGCCATTGGGACAGGGTGGAGCTCTGGGGCCAACGTCCTGACTTTC
-,-,TRBJ2-6,TRBV5-6,15,CASSLAGSGANVLTF,TGTGCCAGCAGCTTGGCAGGGTCTGGGGCCAACGTCCTGACTTTC
once,-,TRBJ2-7,TRBV4-3,13,CASSQDVQDEQYF,TGCGCCAGCAGCCAAGATGTGCAGGACGAGCAGTACTTC
-,-,TRBJ2-7,TRBV29-1,12,CSVVQGTYEQYF,TGCAGCGTCGTACAGGGTACCTACGAGCAGTACTTC
-,-,TRBJ1-3,TRBV6-1,14,CASSDYSRGNTIYF,TGTGCCAGCAGTGACTACAGTCGTGGAAACACCATATATTTT
-,-,TRBJ1-4,TRBV7-3,15,CASSSSGRTNEKLFF,TGTGCCAGCAGCTCATCCGGACGAACTAATGAAAAACTGTTTTTT
-,TRBD1,TRBJ2-1,TRBV7-2,17,CASSLAVGGTAIGEQFF,TGTGCCAGCAGCTTAGCGGTTGGTGGGACAGCCATCGGTGAGCAGTTCTTC
-,TRBD1,TRBJ2-7,TRBV10-1,15,CASSRGQIGSYEQYF,TGCGCCAGCAGTAGGGGACAGATCGGCTCCTACGAGCAGTACTTC
-,TRBD2,TRBJ2-7,TRBV5-4,18,CASSLAPGLAGGSYEQYF,TGTGCCAGCAGCTTGGCCCCGGGACTAGCGGGAGGCTCCTACGAGCAGTACTTC
-,-,TRBJ2-3,TRBV2,13,CASSEEMTDTQYF,TGTGCCAGCAGTGAGGAAATGACAGATACGCAGTATTTT
-,TRBD2,TRBJ2-7,TRBV7-2,14,CASSLVGLGYEQYF,TGTGCCAGCAGCTTAGTGGGACTAGGCTACGAGCAGTACTTC
-,TRBD2,TRBJ2-7,TRBV5-6,15,CASSRAGAGTYEQYF,TGTGCCAGCAGCCGAGCGGGAGCGGGGACCTACGAGCAGTACTTC
-,-,TRBJ1-1,TRBV20-1,10,CSMRNTEAFF,TGCAGTATGAGGAACACTGAAGCTTTCTTT
-,-,TRBJ2-7,TRBV10-3,13,CAISDPSSYEQYF,TGTGCCATCAGTGACCCCAGCTCCTACGAGCAGTACTTC
-,-,TRBJ2-1,TRBV4-3,15,CASSKSPDGSHEQFF,TGCGCCAGCAGCAAGTCGCCGGACGGGAGCCATGAGCAGTTCTTC
-,TRBD1,TRBJ1-3,TRBV10-3,15,CAISEVRGAGNTIYF,TGTGCCATCAGTGAGGTCAGGGGGGCTGGAAACACCATATATTTT
-,TRBD1,TRBJ1-4,TRBV4-1,18,CASSPLGQGTATNEKLFF,TGCGCCAGCAGCCCACTTGGACAGGGGACGGCAACTAATGAAAAACTGTTTTTT
-,TRBD1,TRBJ2-3,TRBV2,14,CASRLDRGADTQYF,TGTGCCAGCAGATTGGACAGGGGGGCAGATACGCAGTATTTT
once,-,TRBJ2-7,TRBV15,11,CATSSQYEQYF,TGTGCCACCAGCAGCCAATACGAGCAGTACTTC
-,-,TRBJ2-5,TRBV5-1,15,CASSLAGWGSETQYF,TGCGCCAGCAGCTTGGCCGGCTGGGGCTCTGAGACCCAGTACTTC
once,-,TRBJ2-7,TRBV6-5,16,CASSYDFGRVAYEQYF,TGTGCCAGCAGTTACGATTTCGGCAGGGTAGCCTACGAGCAGTACTTC
-,-,TRBJ2-5,TRBV7-2,13,CASSPYYQETQYF,TGTGCCAGCAGCCCCTACTACCAAGAGACCCAGTACTTC
once,TRBD1,TRBJ2-1,TRBV28,15,CASSLGQGGVHEQFF,TGTGCCAGCAGTTTAGGGCAAGGGGGCGTCCATGAGCAGTTCTTC
-,-,TRBJ1-2,TRBV19,15,CASRRAAEFNYGYTF,TGTGCCAGTAGAAGGGCGGCAGAATTTAACTATGGCTACACCTTC
-,-,TRBJ1-2,TRBV16,14,CASSQDKPNYGYTF,TGTGCCAGCAGCCAGGACAAGCCTAACTATGGCTACACCTTC
-,TRBD2,TRBJ2-1,TRBV5-1,16,CASSVQLAGSYNEQFF,TGCGCCAGCAGCGTACAACTAGCGGGCTCCTACAATGAGCAGTTCTTC
-,-,TRBJ1-2,TRBV7-2,13,CASSLDRDYGYTF,TGTGCCAGCAGCTTAGACCGGGACTATGGCTACACCTTC
-,-,TRBJ1-2,TRBV12-1,15,CASSLGQPAPYGYTF,TGTGCCAGCAGCTTAGGGCAGCCAGCACCCTATGGCTACACCTTC
-,TRBD1,TRBJ2-7,TRBV18,15,CASSLSRDSSNEQYF,TGTGCCAGCTCTCTCTCGAGGGACAGCTCCAACGAGCAGTACTTC
-,TRBD1,TRBJ2-7,TRBV29-1,16,CSVEDLPDRGQIEQYF,TGCAGCGTTGAAGATCTCCCGGACAGGGGCCAAATCGAGCAGTACTTC
-,-,TRBJ2-3,TRBV6-5,15,CASSYGPPETDTQYF,TGTGCCAGCAGTTACGGACCCCCTGAGACAGATACGCAGTATTTT
once,-,TRBJ1-1,TRBV2,14,CASTRGEPNTEAFF,TGTGCCAGCACCCGGGGAGAGCCGAACACTGAAGCTTTCTTT
-,-,TRBJ2-1,TRBV19,17,CASSPRRLASSYNEQFF,TGTGCCAGTAGTCCCCGTCGTCTAGCGTCCTCCTACAATGAGCAGTTCTTC
-,-,TRBJ2-5,TRBV15,14,CATSRPRGQETQYF,TGTGCCACCAGCAGACCCCGGGGCCAAGAGACCCAGTACTTC
-,TRBD1,TRBJ1-4,TRBV2,15,CASSKTTGVNEKLFF,TGTGCCAGCAGTAAGACGACAGGGGTTAATGAAAAACTGTTTTTT
-,TRBD1,TRBJ2-1,TRBV29-1,14,CSATGGQGHNEQFF,TGCAGTGCCACCGGGGGACAGGGCCACAATGAGCAGTTCTTC
-,-,TRBJ1-3,TRBV9,17,CASTVGVQGVEGNTIYF,TGTGCCAGCACCGTAGGAGTCCAAGGGGTCGAAGGAAACACCATATATTTT
-,TRBD2,TRBJ2-1,TRBV2,15,CASKARTSGSGEQFF,TGTGCCAGCAAAGCCCGGACTAGCGGGAGCGGTGAGCAGTTCTTC
-,-,TRBJ2-1,TRBV28,13,CASSLVSNNEQFF,TGTGCCAGCAGTTTAGTCAGCAACAATGAGCAGTTCTTC
-,TRBD1,TRBJ1-1,TRBV7-2,17,CASSYYRDRGMNTEAFF,TGTGCCAGCAGCTACTACCGGGACAGGGGGATGAACACTGAAGCTTTCTTT
-,-,TRBJ1-2,TRBV28,14,CASSQALTNYGYTF,TGTGCCAGCAGTCAGGCGCTAACGAACTATGGCTACACCTTC
-,TRBD1,TRBJ1-4,TRBV9,16,CASSVDVGTANEKLFF,TGTGCCAGCAGCGTAGACGTCGGGACAGCTAATGAAAAACTGTTTTTT